This T cell receptor beta chain was sequenced for a study of vaccination and CD4 T cells after COVID-19. Study findings and constraints: It was found that, in convalescent patients, 304 of 307 vaccine-specific clones were spike mono-reactive.

With the Oncomine TCR Beta short-read assay, DNA from cultured CD4+ T cells was sequenced. It was from cultured CD4+ T cells that genomic DNA was extracted. TCRdb itself ran the PCR reads through MiXCR, one entry per CDR3 protein. The sample shows thousands of distinct CDR3 sequences, approximately 15% of them seen only once. Documented treatment: roughly ten-day PBMC culture with coronavirus spike peptide pools or control peptides (ViraFEST assay). Each well received fewer than 2.5 million PBMCs, cultured with roughly 9.4 IU/ml IL-2 and roughly 10 ug/ml peptide pools. This clonotype was seen a few times. Its antigen is currently unknown. The origin of this receptor is a human donor who had recovered from COVID-19. Sequencing input: CD4+ T cells from blood, cultured in vitro.

In DNA, the CDR3 is TGTGCCAGCAGCCTCAGCGGGGGGGCCCTAGATACGCAGTATTTT. Translated, it gives CASSLSGGALDTQYF. The chain is built from TRBV11-3 and TRBJ2-3, with 10 bases identical to TRBD2. Unmatched junction bases numbered 7, after V lost 5 bases and J lost 5 bases. The germline V gene has CDR1 SGHNT and CDR2 YENEEA. The CDR3 loop spans 15 amino acids.